The rows below give T cell receptor beta chains drawn from one sample of a study of T cell repertoires in cytomegalovirus infection. The antigens these receptors bind are not known. TCRdb re-analysed the reads in MiXCR, keeping a single row per CDR3 protein. The sample has over 120,000 distinct CDR3 sequences; 30% to 40% are singletons. Sequenced here: CD8+ T cells from cultured PBMCs, sampled from culture after CMV antigen stimulation. Receptors were obtained from a human donor in good health (CMV status not recorded). Some clones in this sample may be carry-over from other donors' samples. CDR3s include the opening cysteine and the closing phenylalanine or tryptophan. D genes are given only for firm matches. Clone sizes are given selectively: once, few, many, or a class where the clone is expanded.

clone size	D gene	V gene	J gene	CDR3 protein	CDR3 DNA
few	-	TRBV29-1	TRBJ1-2	CSVDRAGPYGYTF	TGCAGCGTTGATAGGGCAGGACCCTATGGCTACACCTTC
few	-	TRBV11-2	TRBJ2-5	CASSSLDNQETQYF	TGTGCCAGCAGCTCCCTGGACAACCAAGAGACCCAGTACTTC
many	TRBD2	TRBV6-6	TRBJ2-1	CASSYGGGWFEQFF	TGTGCCAGCAGTTACGGGGGAGGGTGGTTTGAGCAGTTCTTC
-	-	TRBV12-3/TRBV12-4	TRBJ2-3	CASGTREADTQYF	TGTGCCAGCGGAACTAGGGAAGCAGATACGCAGTATTTT
few	-	TRBV28	TRBJ1-3	CASSNGHAGNTIYF	TGTGCCAGCAGTAACGGGCATGCTGGAAACACCATATATTTT
-	-	TRBV19	TRBJ1-2	CASSMVYYGYTF	TGTGCCAGTAGTATGGTCTACTATGGCTACACCTTC
few	-	TRBV6-6	TRBJ1-1	CASSYSRQDTEAFF	TGTGCCAGCAGTTACTCGCGACAGGACACTGAAGCTTTCTTT
many	-	TRBV4-1	TRBJ2-1	CASSQVHNEQFF	TGCGCCAGCAGCCAAGTTCACAATGAGCAGTTCTTC
many	-	TRBV7-6	TRBJ1-1	CASSLVENTEAFF	TGTGCCAGCAGCTTAGTAGAGAACACTGAAGCTTTCTTT
few	-	TRBV20-1	TRBJ2-7	CSARGGRTTYEQYF	TGCAGTGCTAGAGGGGGTAGGACCACCTACGAGCAGTACTTC
few	-	TRBV7-8	TRBJ2-5	CASSLQGQETQYF	TGTGCCAGCAGCTTACAGGGGCAAGAGACCCAGTACTTC
many	TRBD2	TRBV7-9	TRBJ2-7	CASSSRFRTSGGAYEQYF	TGTGCCAGCAGCTCGCGCTTTCGGACTAGCGGGGGGGCCTACGAGCAGTACTTC
few	-	TRBV19	TRBJ2-3	CASSIIAGDTQYF	TGTGCCAGTAGTATAATAGCCGGAGATACGCAGTATTTT
-	-	TRBV2	TRBJ1-5	CASSGGKDLSINQPQHF	TGTGCCAGCAGTGGCGGAAAGGATCTCTCAATCAATCAGCCCCAGCATTTT
-	-	TRBV29-1	TRBJ2-5	CSVEPYTGETQYF	TGCAGCGTTGAACCTTATACGGGGGAGACCCAGTACTTC
many	-	TRBV20-1	TRBJ2-5	CSAIPDSQQETQYF	TGCAGTGCTATCCCGGACTCACAGCAAGAGACCCAGTACTTC
-	-	TRBV6-6	TRBJ1-6	CASSSLGNNSPLHF	TGTGCCAGCAGTTCGTTGGGTAATAATTCACCCCTCCACTTT
-	TRBD1	TRBV7-2	TRBJ2-4	CASSLTGTKNIQYF	TGTGCCAGCAGCTTGACAGGGACCAAAAACATTCAGTACTTC
few	-	TRBV27	TRBJ2-1	CASSLSGGSQQLIYNEQFF	TGTGCCAGCAGTTTATCTGGGGGATCCCAACAGCTAATCTACAATGAGCAGTTCTTC
-	-	TRBV19	TRBJ1-5	CASIGGSSNQPQHF	TGTGCCAGTATCGGGGGTAGTTCCAATCAGCCCCAGCATTTT
-	TRBD1	TRBV27	TRBJ2-1	CASSLSGQGGNEQFF	TGTGCCAGCAGTTTATCGGGACAGGGTGGCAATGAGCAGTTCTTC
few	-	TRBV6-5	TRBJ1-5	CASSPRISNQPQHF	TGTGCCAGCAGTCCGCGAATTAGCAATCAGCCCCAGCATTTT
-	-	TRBV27	TRBJ1-6	CASSLSDLGGSPLHF	TGTGCCAGCAGTTTATCGGATCTGGGGGGGTCACCCCTCCACTTT
-	TRBD2	TRBV7-8	TRBJ2-6	CASSPRLAGAGANVLTF	TGTGCCAGCAGCCCCCGCCTCGCGGGAGCGGGGGCCAACGTCCTGACTTTC
-	-	TRBV7-9	TRBJ1-2	CASSLAVTAHGYTF	TGTGCCAGCAGCTTAGCGGTGACAGCCCATGGCTACACCTTC
-	TRBD2	TRBV29-1	TRBJ2-3	CSADEPSGTNF	TGCAGCGCCGACGAACCTAGCGGCACGAATTTT
-	TRBD1	TRBV12-3/TRBV12-4	TRBJ2-3	CASRGATGLRDTQYF	TGTGCCAGCAGGGGGGCGACAGGGCTCAGAGATACGCAGTATTTT
many	-	TRBV20-1	TRBJ1-2	CSADVPGGYTF	TGCAGTGCTGACGTCCCGGGAGGCTACACCTTC
-	TRBD1	TRBV10-3	TRBJ2-7	CAISDRTGGSYEQYF	TGTGCCATCAGTGACAGGACAGGGGGCAGCTACGAGCAGTACTTC
-	-	TRBV6-1	TRBJ1-1	CASSEGEGSDTEAFF	TGTGCCAGCAGTGAAGGGGAGGGATCTGACACTGAAGCTTTCTTT
many	-	TRBV18	TRBJ1-2	CASSPLRNYGYTF	TGTGCCAGCTCACCACTCAGGAACTATGGCTACACCTTC
-	-	TRBV7-6	TRBJ1-3	CASSFRHSSGNTIYF	TGTGCCAGCAGCTTCCGGCATAGCTCTGGAAACACCATATATTTT
-	-	TRBV6-5	TRBJ2-1	CASSPRDGLYNEQFF	TGTGCCAGCAGCCCCCGGGACGGACTCTACAATGAGCAGTTCTTC
-	-	TRBV7-9	TRBJ2-4	CASSPRGRDIQYF	TGTGCCAGCAGCCCTAGGGGTCGGGACATTCAGTACTTC
-	-	TRBV25-1	TRBJ2-1	CASSDKGSIYNEQFF	TGTGCCAGCAGTGATAAGGGGTCTATTTACAATGAGCAGTTCTTC
many	-	TRBV27	TRBJ1-4	CASSFFGPSQGEKLFF	TGTGCCAGCAGTTTTTTTGGACCGAGCCAGGGGGAAAAACTGTTTTTT
-	-	TRBV24-1	TRBJ1-5	CATSGAVNNQPQHF	TGTGCCACCAGCGGGGCAGTCAACAATCAGCCCCAGCATTTT
few	TRBD1	TRBV5-8	TRBJ2-1	CASSYRRDRGNEQFF	TGTGCCAGCAGCTATCGTCGGGACAGGGGAAATGAGCAGTTCTTC
few	TRBD1	TRBV6-5	TRBJ2-7	CASSWGQGAYEQYF	TGTGCCAGCAGTTGGGGACAGGGTGCCTACGAGCAGTACTTC
once	TRBD1	TRBV10-3	TRBJ2-7	CAISVRTGQPYEQYF	TGTGCCATCAGTGTAAGGACAGGGCAACCCTACGAGCAGTACTTC